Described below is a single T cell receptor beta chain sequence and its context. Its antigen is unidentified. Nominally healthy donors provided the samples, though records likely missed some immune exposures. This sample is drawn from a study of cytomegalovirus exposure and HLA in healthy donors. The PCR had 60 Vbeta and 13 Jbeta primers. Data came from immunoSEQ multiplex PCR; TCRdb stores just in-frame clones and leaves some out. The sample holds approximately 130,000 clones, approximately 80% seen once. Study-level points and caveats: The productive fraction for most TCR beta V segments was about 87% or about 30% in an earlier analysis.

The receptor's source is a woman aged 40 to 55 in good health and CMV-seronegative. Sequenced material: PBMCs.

The DNA of the CDR3 is TGCGCCAGCAGCCGACAGGGGGTGAGCACCGGGGAGCTGTTTTTT. It codes for CASSRQGVSTGELFF. The rearrangement uses TRBV5-1 and TRBJ2-2; 9 bases fit TRBD1. The CDR3 covers 15 residues. J lost 4 bases, V lost 4 bases, and 5 bases had no gene match. Germline V gene data show CDR1 as SGHRS and CDR2 as YFSETQ.